These T cell receptor beta chains were read from a single sample in a study of neurological immune-mediated disorders. TCRdb re-derived calls from the 5' RACE reads in MiXCR, one entry per CDR3 protein. The data hold roughly 74,000 distinct CDR3 sequences, with around 5.2% observed a single time. Sequencing used PBMCs. Receptors originate from a man younger than 35 with multiple sclerosis. CDR3s include the opening cysteine and the closing phenylalanine or tryptophan. A D gene is named only where the DNA matches it firmly. A row's size may be missing; if present it is once, few, many or a size class.

clone_size	d_call	j_call	v_call	cdr3_aa	cdr3_nt
many	TRBD2	TRBJ2-2	TRBV3-1	CASSRGLASTGELFF	TGTGCCAGCAGCCGCGGACTAGCGAGCACCGGGGAGCTGTTTTTT
.	.	TRBJ2-7	TRBV15	CATRGRGTYEQYF	TGTGCCACCCGAGGAAGAGGTACCTACGAGCAGTACTTC
many	.	TRBJ1-4	TRBV20-1	CSARQQGWGEKLFF	TGCAGTGCTAGGCAGCAGGGGTGGGGTGAAAAACTGTTTTTT
many	.	TRBJ1-1	TRBV7-3	CASSSSWGNTEAFF	TGTGCCAGCAGCTCCTCCTGGGGGAACACTGAAGCTTTCTTT
many	.	TRBJ2-4	TRBV20-1	CSARRLRDNIQYF	TGCAGTGCTAGACGCCTCCGGGACAACATTCAGTACTTC
many	.	TRBJ1-2	TRBV25-1	CATTGQGRHYGYTF	TGTGCCACCACCGGGCAGGGGCGACACTATGGCTACACCTTC
many	TRBD1	TRBJ1-5	TRBV7-2	CASSLASGTVSNQPQHF	TGTGCCAGCAGCTTGGCGTCCGGGACAGTAAGCAATCAGCCCCAGCATTTT
many	.	TRBJ1-5	TRBV6-6	CASSYSMSATSNQPQHF	TGTGCCAGCAGTTACTCGATGAGCGCCACTAGCAATCAGCCCCAGCATTTT
many	TRBD2	TRBJ2-1	TRBV2	CASSEALRTSGASSYNEQFF	TGTGCCAGCAGTGAAGCGCTTCGGACTAGCGGCGCCAGCTCCTACAATGAGCAGTTCTTC
many	TRBD1	TRBJ2-7	TRBV20-1	CSARLVRSGQLNEQYF	TGCAGTGCTAGACTGGTTCGTTCGGGACAGCTTAACGAGCAGTACTTC
many	TRBD2	TRBJ2-7	TRBV6-2/TRBV6-3	CASRPSGDPTYEQYF	TGTGCCAGCAGACCTAGCGGGGATCCTACCTACGAGCAGTACTTC
.	.	TRBJ2-7	TRBV15	CATSRERGGEQYF	TGTGCCACCAGCAGAGAAAGGGGGGGCGAGCAGTACTTC
.	.	TRBJ2-3	TRBV5-1	CASSFRQASTDTQYF	TGCGCCAGCAGCTTTAGGCAGGCGAGCACAGATACGCAGTATTTT
many	.	TRBJ1-6	TRBV3-1	CASSPPVENSPLHF	TGTGCCAGCAGCCCCCCGGTCGAAAATTCACCCCTCCACTTT
many	.	TRBJ2-7	TRBV28	CASSFASQSSYEQYF	TGTGCCAGCAGTTTCGCTAGCCAGAGCTCCTACGAGCAGTACTTC
many	.	TRBJ1-4	TRBV12-3/TRBV12-4	CASRLTGGNEKLFF	TGTGCCAGCAGACTGACAGGAGGAAATGAAAAACTGTTTTTT
many	.	TRBJ1-5	TRBV12-3/TRBV12-4	CASSPDSNSNQPQHF	TGTGCCAGCAGCCCGGACAGTAATAGCAATCAGCCCCAGCATTTT
many	.	TRBJ2-2	TRBV12-3/TRBV12-4	CASSLGQPGTGELFF	TGTGCCAGCAGTTTAGGGCAGCCGGGGACCGGGGAGCTGTTTTTT
few	.	TRBJ1-6	TRBV23-1	CASSQLGEGDNSPLHF	TGCGCCAGCAGTCAACTCGGGGAGGGGGATAATTCACCCCTCCACTTT
many	.	TRBJ2-1	TRBV5-1	CASSVGVHEQFF	TGCGCCAGCAGCGTTGGGGTCCATGAGCAGTTCTTC
many	TRBD1	TRBJ2-3	TRBV5-1	CASSSTPGQGLVTQYF	TGCGCCAGCAGTTCGACGCCGGGACAGGGACTTGTTACGCAGTATTTT
many	.	TRBJ1-3	TRBV4-3	CASSQDWNGNTIYF	TGCGCCAGCAGCCAAGATTGGAACGGAAACACCATATATTTT
many	.	TRBJ2-7	TRBV5-1	CASSLGAGRSSYEQYF	TGCGCCAGCAGCTTAGGGGCGGGTAGGAGCTCCTACGAGCAGTACTTC
many	.	TRBJ2-7	TRBV29-1	CSGRDTETYEQYF	TGCAGCGGCCGGGACACCGAGACCTACGAGCAGTACTTC